This T cell receptor beta chain stems from a study of T-cell memory formation after mild COVID-19. Study-level results: Cross-reactive memory appears to have joined, as suggested by some responding clones showing up in pre-infection memory.

The CDR3 runs 13 residues. V lost 3 bases to trimming and J lost 0 bases, with 5 bases between them. Per germline, CDR1 LNHDA and CDR2 SQIVND (reference sequence). MiXCR, applied by TCRdb to the 5' RACE reads, yields one record per CDR3 protein. The table includes hundreds of thousands of distinct CDR3 sequences, roughly 20% detected once. The table lists this clonotype with a few counts. Its cognate antigen is unknown. This sequence joins TRBV19 and TRBJ2-5, with D possibly being TRBD2 (5 bases). This TCR was recovered from an adult woman who had mild COVID-19 (a few samples of this study predate the infection). Cell type and time point are not known. The sequenced sample was PBMCs or a T cell subset sorted from them (not recorded which). The CDR3: CASSMDYQETQYF. The CDR3 region has the DNA TGTGCCAGTAGTATGGACTACCAAGAGACCCAGTACTTC.